This T cell receptor beta chain came from a study of blood T cell repertoires in COVID-19. Overall study context: Samples taken during acute and convalescent COVID-19 were collected in the United States, Italy and Spain. In each case, the material was cDNA or gDNA derived from T cells, B-cell-depleted T cells, or PBMCs.

Unmatched junction bases numbered 3, after V lost 6 bases and J lost 3 bases. The germline gives CDR1 MRHNA, CDR2 SNTAGT. The CDR3 length is 14 residues. The authors' processing: Amplification with reference gene primers provided the estimates of nucleated cell counts. Produced via immunoSEQ multiplex PCR; TCRdb's table is partial and in-frame only. V, J and clone size are taken as reported in that table, and D and trimming were inferred from the DNA itself. The sample consists of around 130,000 clones, 75% to 90% of them appearing once. The gene calls are TRBV6-4 and TRBJ2-2; 8 positions match TRBD1. The sequenced sample consisted of peripheral blood. This sequence was found in a human donor in a cohort sampled during active COVID-19. The CDR3 spells CASRKTGDTGELFF. DNA for the CDR3: TGTGCCAGCAGGAAGACAGGGGACACCGGGGAGCTGTTTTTT.